This is a list of T cell receptor beta chains from one sample in a study of cytomegalovirus exposure and HLA in healthy donors. Libraries were prepared by immunoSEQ multiplex PCR; TCRdb keeps only in-frame clonotypes and omits some of them. The sample gives 150,000 to 200,000 clones, about 70% of which show up once; 3.1% is in the top ten. Input material: PBMCs. The receptors were sampled from a male donor in good health and CMV-seronegative. CDR3s include the opening cysteine and the closing phenylalanine or tryptophan. Each record gives: V gene, clone size, CDR3 protein. Some rows have no size entry. The others give once, few or many, or a class for an expanded clone.

TRBV6-4	few	CASSAGSYNEQFF
TRBV29-1	.	CSAPGQGKGNEQFF
TRBV13	few	CASSLIPTTGYNEQFF
TRBV27	.	CASSPLGGSTSGSTDTQYF
TRBV28	.	CASSLGGPGGNQPQHF
TRBV29-1	.	CSVGDRGDYGYTF
TRBV7-9	.	CASSFQGSYNEQFF
TRBV5-1	.	CASRREVGQFYGYTF
TRBV7-6	.	CASSLGTQGAYEQYF
TRBV6-5	.	CASNPGQGAQTQYF
TRBV28	once	CASSFPYRVYEQYF
TRBV6-1	.	CASSDRLAGLYNEQFF
TRBV7-8	.	CASSPGLGGEGYTF
TRBV9	.	CASSVATGYNEQFF
TRBV6-6	.	CASSYRGTGVQPQHF
TRBV6-5	.	CASSYWGANTGELFF
TRBV28	.	CASSLISGNTGELFF
TRBV28	.	CASILPGGSPETQYF
TRBV2	.	CASSGRTGGGETQYF
TRBV6-1	.	CASILDRDYEQYF
TRBV28	.	CASSLSREAFF
TRBV25-1	.	CASGPAGGPSSGETQYF
TRBV7-6	few	CASSLAPTSIQYF
TRBV5-4	.	CASRQGEGGETQYF
TRBV29-1	.	CSVGGINGYTF
TRBV4-1	few	CASSQEAGAEVPYEQYF
TRBV9	.	CASSVALPGQGQETQYF